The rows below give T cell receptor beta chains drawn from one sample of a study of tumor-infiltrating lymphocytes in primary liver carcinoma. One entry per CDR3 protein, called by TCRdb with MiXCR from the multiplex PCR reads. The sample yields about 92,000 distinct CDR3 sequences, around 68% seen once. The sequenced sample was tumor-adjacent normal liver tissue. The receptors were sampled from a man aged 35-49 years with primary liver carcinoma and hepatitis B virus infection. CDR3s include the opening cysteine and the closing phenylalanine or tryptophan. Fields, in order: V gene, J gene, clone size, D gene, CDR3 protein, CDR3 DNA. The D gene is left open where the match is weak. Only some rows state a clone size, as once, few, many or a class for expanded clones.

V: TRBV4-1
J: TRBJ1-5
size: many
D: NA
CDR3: CASSRQGGNQPQHF
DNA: TGCGCCAGCAGCCGGCAGGGCGGCAATCAGCCCCAGCATTTT

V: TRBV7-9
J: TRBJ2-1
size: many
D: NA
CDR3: CASSPVRGSYNEQFF
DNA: TGTGCCAGCAGCCCCGTACGGGGGTCCTACAATGAGCAGTTCTTC

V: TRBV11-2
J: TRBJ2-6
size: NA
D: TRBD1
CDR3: CASSLGTAGTNVLNF
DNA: TGTGCCAGCAGCCTCGGGACAGCTGGGACCAATGTCCTGAATTTC

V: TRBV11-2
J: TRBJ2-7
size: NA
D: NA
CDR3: CASSLTDTAYGQYF
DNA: TGTGCCAGCAGTTTAACTGACACTGCCTATGGGCAGTACTTC

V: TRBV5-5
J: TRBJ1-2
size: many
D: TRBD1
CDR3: CASSPGTGSYGYTF
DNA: TGTGCCAGCAGCCCTGGGACAGGGAGTTATGGCTACACCTTC

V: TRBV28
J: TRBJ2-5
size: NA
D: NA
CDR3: CASRGPETQYF
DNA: TGTGCCAGCCGAGGCCCCGAGACCCAGTACTTC

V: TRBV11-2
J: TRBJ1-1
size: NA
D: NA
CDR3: CASSPRQIKAFF
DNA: TGTGCCAGCAGCCCTAGACAGATTAAAGCTTTCTTT

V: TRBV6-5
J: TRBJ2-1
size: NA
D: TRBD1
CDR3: CASSTSGTGISYNEQFF
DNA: TGTGCCAGTAGTACGTCCGGGACAGGGATTTCCTACAATGAGCAGTTCTTC

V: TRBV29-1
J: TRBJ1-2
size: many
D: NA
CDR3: CSVEARTYYGYTF
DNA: TGCAGCGTTGAGGCACGGACCTACTATGGCTACACCTTC

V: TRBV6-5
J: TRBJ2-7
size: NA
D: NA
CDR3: CASSYSGAGDSYEQYF
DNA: TGCGCCAGCAGTTACTCGGGGGCAGGGGACTCCTACGAGCAGTACTTC

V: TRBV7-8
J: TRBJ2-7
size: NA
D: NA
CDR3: CSSSLGSQGGHEQYF
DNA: TGTTCCAGCAGCTTAGGGTCCCAGGGTGGGCACGAGCAGTACTTC

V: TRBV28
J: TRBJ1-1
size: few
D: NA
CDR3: CATTGHLGAEAFF
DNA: TGTGCCACAACGGGACACCTAGGGGCTGAAGCTTTCTTT

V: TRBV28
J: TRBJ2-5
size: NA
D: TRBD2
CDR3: CASSFLAGATAGEIQYF
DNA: TGTGCCAGCAGTTTTTTAGCGGGAGCCACCGCCGGCGAGATCCAGTACTTC

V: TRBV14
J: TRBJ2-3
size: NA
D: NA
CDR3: CASSQIESTLYF
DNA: TGTGCCAGCAGCCAAATTGAGAGTACACTGTATTTT

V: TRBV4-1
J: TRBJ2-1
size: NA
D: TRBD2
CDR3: CTSIQSGTSGDNERFF
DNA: TGCACCAGCATCCAATCCGGGACTAGCGGTGACAATGAGCGGTTCTTC

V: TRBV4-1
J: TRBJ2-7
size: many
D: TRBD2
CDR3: CASSHLNPLNLAGEQYF
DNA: TGCGCCAGCAGCCACCTAAATCCCCTAAACCTAGCGGGTGAGCAGTACTTC

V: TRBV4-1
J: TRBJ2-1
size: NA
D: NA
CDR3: CASSQENNEKFF
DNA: TGCGCTAGCAGCCAAGAGAACAATGAGAAGTTCTTC

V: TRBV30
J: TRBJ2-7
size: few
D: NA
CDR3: CAWSTDSTYEQYF
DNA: TGTGCCTGGAGTACGGACAGCACCTACGAGCAGTACTTC

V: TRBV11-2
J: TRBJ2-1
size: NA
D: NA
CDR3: CASSLDPESSYSEQFF
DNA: TGTGCCAGCAGCTTAGATCCAGAGAGCTCCTACAGTGAGCAGTTCTTC

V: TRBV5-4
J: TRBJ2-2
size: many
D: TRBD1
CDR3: CASSPQGVNTGELFF
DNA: TGTGCCAGCAGCCCTCAGGGGGTTAACACCGGGGAGCTGTTTTTT

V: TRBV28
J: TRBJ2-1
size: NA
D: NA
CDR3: CASSLSYNEQLF
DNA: TGTGCCAGTAGTTTATCATACAATGAGCAGTTATTC

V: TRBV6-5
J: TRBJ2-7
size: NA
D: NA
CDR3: CDSSRTGEQYF
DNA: TGTGACAGTAGTCGCACAGGCGAGCAGTACTTC

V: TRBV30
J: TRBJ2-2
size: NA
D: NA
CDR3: CAWRLLTHGELFF
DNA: TGTGCCTGGAGGCTCCTTACTCACGGGGAGCTGTTTTTT

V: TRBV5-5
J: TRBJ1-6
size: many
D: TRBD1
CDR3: CASSTTGAANNSPLHF
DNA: TGTGCCAGCAGCACCACAGGGGCCGCAAATAATTCACCCCTCCACTTT

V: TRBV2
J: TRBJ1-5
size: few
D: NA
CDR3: CASSGEYSNQPQHF
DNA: TGTGCCAGCAGTGGGGAATATAGCAATCAGCCCCAGCATTTT

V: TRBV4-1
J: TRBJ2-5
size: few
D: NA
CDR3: CVSSQVRVLNQETQYF
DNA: TGCGTCAGCAGCCAAGTTAGAGTACTCAATCAAGAGACCCAGTACTTC

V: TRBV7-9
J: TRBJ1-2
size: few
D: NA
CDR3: CASSFSGGGYTF
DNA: TGTGCCAGCAGCTTTTCGGGGGGCGGCTACACCTTC

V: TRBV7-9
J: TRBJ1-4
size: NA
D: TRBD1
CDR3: CASTLSDRNEKLFF
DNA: TGTGCCAGCACCTTGTCGGACAGGAATGAAAAACTGTTTTTT

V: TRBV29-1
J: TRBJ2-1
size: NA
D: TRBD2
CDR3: CSVSGRAPRNEQFF
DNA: TGCAGCGTCAGTGGGAGGGCCCCTCGCAATGAGCAGTTTTTC

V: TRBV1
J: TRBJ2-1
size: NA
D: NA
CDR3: CASSQLASGSYNEQFF
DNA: TGCGCCAGCAGCCAATTGGCTAGCGGGTCCTACAATGAGCAGTTCTTC

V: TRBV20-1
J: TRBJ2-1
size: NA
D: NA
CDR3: CSASFGSYNEQFF
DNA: TGCAGTGCTAGTTTTGGCTCCTACAATGAGCAGTTCTTC

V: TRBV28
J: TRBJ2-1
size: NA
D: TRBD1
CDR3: CASSRDRGRNEQFF
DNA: TGCGCCAGCAGTCGGGACAGGGGTAGGAATGAGCAGTTCTTC

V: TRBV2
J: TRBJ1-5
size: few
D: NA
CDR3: CASMSPGGVDQPQHF
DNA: TGTGCCAGCATGAGCCCCGGCGGCGTCGATCAGCCCCAGCATTTT

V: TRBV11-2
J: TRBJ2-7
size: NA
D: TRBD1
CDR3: CASSFRDSRYEQYF
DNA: TGTGCCAGCAGCTTCCGGGACAGCCGCTACGAGCAGTACTTC

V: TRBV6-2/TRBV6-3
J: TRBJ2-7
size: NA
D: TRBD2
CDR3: CVSRTSGGPYEQYF
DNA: TGTGTCAGCAGGACTAGCGGGGGACCCTACGAGCAGTACTTC

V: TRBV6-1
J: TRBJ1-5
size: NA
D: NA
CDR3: CASSTRRGTDTQHF
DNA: TGTGCCAGCAGTACCCGGAGGGGCACAGATACGCAGCATTTT

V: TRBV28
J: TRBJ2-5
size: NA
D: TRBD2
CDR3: CASSPLRLAGNPQETQYF
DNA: TGTGCCAGCAGTCCCCTGAGACTAGCGGGAAACCCACAAGAGACCCAGTACTTC

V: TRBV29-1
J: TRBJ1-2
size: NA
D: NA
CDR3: CSVECGYGYSYTF
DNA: TGCAGCGTTGAATGTGGTTACGGTTATAGCTACACCTTC

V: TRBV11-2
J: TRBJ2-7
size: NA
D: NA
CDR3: CTSSLSLTYEQYF
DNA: TGTACCAGCAGCTTAAGCCTCACCTACGAGCAGTACTTC

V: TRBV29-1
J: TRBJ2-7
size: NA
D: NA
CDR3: CSVEEPGSLTYEQYF
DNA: TGCAGCGTTGAAGAACCCGGGAGTCTGACCTACGAGCAGTACTTC

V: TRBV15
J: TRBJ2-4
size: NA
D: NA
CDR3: CATSTENIQYF
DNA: TGTGCCACCAGTACAGAAAACATTCAGTACTTC

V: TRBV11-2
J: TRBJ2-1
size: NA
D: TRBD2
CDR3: CACSLVTSGGGNEQLF
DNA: TGTGCCTGCAGCTTAGTGACTAGCGGGGGGGGCAATGAGCAGCTCTTC

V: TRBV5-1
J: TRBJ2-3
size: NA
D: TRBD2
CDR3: CASSLLAGSTDTQYF
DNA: TGCGCCAGCAGCTTACTAGCGGGAAGTACAGATACGCAGTATTTT

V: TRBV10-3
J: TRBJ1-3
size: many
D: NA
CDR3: CAISDSRAGNTIYF
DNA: TGTGCCATCAGTGATTCCAGGGCTGGAAACACCATATATTTT

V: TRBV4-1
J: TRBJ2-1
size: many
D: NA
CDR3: CASSQGRDNEQFF
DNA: TGCGCCAGCAGCCAAGGGAGGGACAATGAGCAGTTCTTC

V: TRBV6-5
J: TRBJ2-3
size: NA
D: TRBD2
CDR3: CASHEQDGRKETDTQYF
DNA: TGTGCCAGCCACGAACAGGACGGGAGGAAGGAGACAGATACGCAGTATTTT

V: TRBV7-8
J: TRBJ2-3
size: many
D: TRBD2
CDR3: CASGVAGPDTQYF
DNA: TGTGCCAGCGGTGTAGCGGGACCAGATACGCAGTATTTT

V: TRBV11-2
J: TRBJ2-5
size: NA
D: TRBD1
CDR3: CRSSLGTGQETQYF
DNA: TGTCGCAGCAGCTTGGGGACAGGGCAAGAGACCCAGTACTTC

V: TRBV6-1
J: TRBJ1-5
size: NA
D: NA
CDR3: CASSGRGLVNQPQHF
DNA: TGTGCTAGCAGTGGGCGGGGTCTTGTCAATCAGCCCCAGCATTTT

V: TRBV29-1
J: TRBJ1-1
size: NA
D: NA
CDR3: CSVGGSSRAHKAFF
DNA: TGCAGCGTTGGAGGATCTTCAAGGGCCCACAAGGCTTTCTTT

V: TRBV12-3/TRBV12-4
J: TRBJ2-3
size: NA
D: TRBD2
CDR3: CSSSSVTSGSTDTQYF
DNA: TGTTCCAGCAGTTCGGTGACTAGCGGAAGCACAGATACGCAGTATTTT

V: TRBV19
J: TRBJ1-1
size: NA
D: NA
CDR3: CASSSDSNTEAFF
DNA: TGTGCCAGTAGTTCGGACTCGAACACTGAAGCTTTCTTT

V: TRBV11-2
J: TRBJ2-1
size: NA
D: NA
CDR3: CASSLELDGLYNEQSF
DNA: TGTGCCAGCAGCTTAGAATTGGACGGGCTATACAATGAACAGTCCTTC

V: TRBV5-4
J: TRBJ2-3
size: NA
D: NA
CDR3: CASSRGGGIGTTYAQYF
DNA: TGTGCCAGCAGCCGCGGAGGGGGGATCGGGACGACATATGCGCAGTATTTT

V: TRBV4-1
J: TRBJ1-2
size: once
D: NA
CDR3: CASSEVAIYGYTF
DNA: TGCGCCAGCAGCGAGGTAGCTATCTATGGCTACACCTTC

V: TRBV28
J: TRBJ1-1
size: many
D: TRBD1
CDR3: CASSQGGQGAFF
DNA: TGTGCCAGCAGTCAGGGGGGACAGGGGGCTTTCTTT

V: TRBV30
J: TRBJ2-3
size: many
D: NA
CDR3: CAWRTSSTDTQYF
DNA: TGTGCCTGGAGGACTTCTAGCACAGATACGCAGTATTTT